This paragraph covers one T cell receptor beta chain sequence. Its antigen is not identified. The germline V gene encodes CDR1 LGHNA and CDR2 YNFKEQ. This CDR3 contains 14 residues. The germline V and J ends were trimmed by 0 bases and 5 bases, with 10 bases remaining between them. This sample is drawn from a study of CD8 T cells in ankylosing spondylitis. TCRdb re-called the 5' RACE reads with MiXCR, one entry per CDR3 protein. The sample lists around 340,000 distinct CDR3 sequences; roughly 14% were seen once. The study's findings and limits: Ankylosing spondylitis blood seemed to carry a telltale TCR beta motif made of several highly homologous variants. Some motif variants were previously reported in reactive arthritis synovial fluid and blood. Enrichment of disease-linked clones was reportedly significant in matched ankylosing spondylitis synovial fluid.

Sequences were obtained from blood, either unsorted or a sorted T cell fraction (not recorded which). The receptor was derived from a male donor with ankylosing spondylitis or in good health (not recorded which). The chain links TRBV4-2 to TRBJ2-5; D ambiguous. CDR3: CASSQDWQTETQYF. CDR3 DNA sequence: TGTGCCAGCAGCCAAGATTGGCAGACCGAGACCCAGTACTTC.